In its sample, the clone carrying this TCR beta chain was seen a few times. Its antigen is not identified. The length of the CDR3 is 13 residues. Germline V CDR1 and CDR2: MNHEY, SMNVEV (reference sequence). With 2 bases removed from V and 8 bases from J, the gap between germline ends came to 13 bases. Sequencing used immunoSEQ multiplex PCR; TCRdb keeps in-frame clones, though not all of them. The sample holds about 82,000 clones, approximately 91% seen once. This sample is drawn from a study of T cell responses to AZD1222 COVID-19 vaccine. Study-wide results and limits: Females outnumbered males among donors, who were mostly white British; clonal diversity was possibly underestimated. Breadth and depth of Spike-specific TCRs rose after two AZD1222 doses. Spike was spanned by vaccine-associated CD4 TCRs, which were dominant at 160-218 and 743-854.

The receptor comes from an adult in good health. The chain is built from TRBV27 and TRBJ2-7; D might be TRBD1 (6 bases). This specimen was peripheral blood, taken on day 0 of AZD1222 vaccination. CDR3 protein: CASSLNRVKQQYF. The CDR3 coding sequence is TGTGCCAGCAGTTTAAACAGGGTCAAACAGCAGTACTTC.